This T cell receptor beta chain was recovered during a study of T-cell reconstitution after alpha-beta-depleted transplantation in children. Preparation of the TCRbeta library used unique molecular identifiers. TCRdb passed the PCR reads through MiXCR, listing each CDR3 protein once. The repertoire holds some 500,000 distinct CDR3 sequences, with around 16% as singletons. Sequences were derived from PBMCs from the stem cell graft donor, sampled from the stem cell graft. The receptor was derived from a human donor who donated a stem cell graft to a child with acute lymphoblastic leukemia.

In DNA, the CDR3 is TGCGCCAGCAGCCTCTCGGGAGAGGTGGAAGCTTTCTTT. Amino acid sequence: CASSLSGEVEAFF. J is TRBJ1-1 and V is TRBV5-1; D is unclear. The CDR3 contains 13 residues. The V end was cut by 4 bases, the J end by 8 bases, with 15 bases between. The germline V gene has CDR1 SGHRS and CDR2 YFSETQ.